Described below is a single T cell receptor beta chain sequence and its context. The CDR3 runs to 12 residues. The germline CDR1 and CDR2 sequences are MNHNY and SVGAGI (reference sequence). The germline V and J ends were trimmed by 8 bases and 2 bases, with 10 bases remaining between them. In the source study's methods: Amplification of reference gene primers provided the estimated nucleated cell counts. The data were produced by immunoSEQ multiplex PCR, yet TCRdb's version contains in-frame clones alone and is incomplete. The V and J calls and clone size are taken from that table; D and trimming were inferred from the DNA. This table has more than 300,000 clones, around 87% appearing once. Enrolled during active infection, Seattle patients were then followed longitudinally. This sample is part of a study of blood T cell repertoires in COVID-19. Whole-study context: Acute and convalescent COVID-19 specimens originated in the United States, Italy and Spain. Sources were T cells, B-cell-depleted T cells, or PBMCs; the material itself was cDNA or gDNA.

The chain employs TRBV6-6 and TRBJ2-7; the D gene is possibly TRBD2 (6 bases). The sequenced material came from peripheral blood. The TCR sequence derives from a woman aged 50 to 60 with COVID-19, enrolled during active disease. Written as DNA, the CDR3 is TGTGCCAGCCGGGGGACCCCCTACGAGCAGTACTTC. As protein: CASRGTPYEQYF.